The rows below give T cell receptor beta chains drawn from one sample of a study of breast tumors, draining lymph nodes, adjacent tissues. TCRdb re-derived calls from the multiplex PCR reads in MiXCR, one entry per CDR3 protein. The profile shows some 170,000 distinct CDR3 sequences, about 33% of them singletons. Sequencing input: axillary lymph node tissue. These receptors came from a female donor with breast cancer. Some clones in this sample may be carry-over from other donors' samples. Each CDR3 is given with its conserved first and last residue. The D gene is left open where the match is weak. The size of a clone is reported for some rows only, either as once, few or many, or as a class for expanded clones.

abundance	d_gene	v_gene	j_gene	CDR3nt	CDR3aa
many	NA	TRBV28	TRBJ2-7	TGTGCCAGCAGGGCGACAAAGGGGAAGGACGAGCAGTACTTC	CASRATKGKDEQYF
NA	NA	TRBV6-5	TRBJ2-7	TGTGCCAGCCAAAGCGGAACAGGAGCCTACGAGCAGTACTTC	CASQSGTGAYEQYF
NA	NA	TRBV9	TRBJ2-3	TGTGCCAGCAGCCCCCGTATGGGAGATACGCAGTATTTT	CASSPRMGDTQYF
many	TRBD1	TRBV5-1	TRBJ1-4	TGCGCCAGCAGCCTTGATGGACAGGGGAATGAAAAACTGTTTTTT	CASSLDGQGNEKLFF
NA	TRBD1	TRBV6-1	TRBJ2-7	TGTGCCGGCAGTCTCGAACAGGGGATCCACGAGCAGTACTTC	CAGSLEQGIHEQYF
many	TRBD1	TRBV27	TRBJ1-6	TGTGCCAGCAGAAACAGGGGACCTAATTCACCCCTCCACTTT	CASRNRGPNSPLHF
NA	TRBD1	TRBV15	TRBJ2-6	TGTGCCACCAGCAGGGGACAGGGTTTTACCAACGTCCTGACTTTC	CATSRGQGFTNVLTF
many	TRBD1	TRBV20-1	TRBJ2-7	TGCAGTGCTAGAGACCGGACAGGGGGCTACGAGCAGTACTTC	CSARDRTGGYEQYF
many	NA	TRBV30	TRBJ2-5	TGTGCCTGGAGTGGGAGGGGGGCAGAGACCCAGTACTTC	CAWSGRGAETQYF
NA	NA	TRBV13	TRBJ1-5	TGTGCCAGCAGCTTAGGCGCATACGGTTCACCCCAGCATTTT	CASSLGAYGSPQHF
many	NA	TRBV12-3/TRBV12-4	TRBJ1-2	TGTGCCAGCAGTGTCCCCAGTGGGGGCTACACCTTC	CASSVPSGGYTF
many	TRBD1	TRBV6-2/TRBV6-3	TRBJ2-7	TGTGCCAGCCGACGGACAGGGGAAGGGGAGCAGTACTTC	CASRRTGEGEQYF
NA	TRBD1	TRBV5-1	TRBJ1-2	TGCGCCAGCAGACTCCTCCTGGGACAGGGGGTCACCTATGGCTACACCTTC	CASRLLLGQGVTYGYTF
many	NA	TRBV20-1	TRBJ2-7	TGCAGTGCTAGAGACCTCCTTTGGGGTTCTCCGGAGCAGTACTTC	CSARDLLWGSPEQYF
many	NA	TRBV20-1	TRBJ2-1	TGCACCTTTCCGGACTCAAGGGATGAGCAGTTCTTC	CTFPDSRDEQFF
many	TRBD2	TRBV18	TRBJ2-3	TGTGCCAGCTCACCACCCGGACTAGCGGGAGGGTTCACAGATACGCAGTATTTT	CASSPPGLAGGFTDTQYF
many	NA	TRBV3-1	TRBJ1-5	TGTGCCAGCAGCCAAGGTTTTGGTGCTACTAGCAATCAGCCCCAGCATTTT	CASSQGFGATSNQPQHF
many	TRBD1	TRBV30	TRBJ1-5	TGTGCCTGGAGTCCAGGGGGAAATCAGCCCCAGCATTTT	CAWSPGGNQPQHF
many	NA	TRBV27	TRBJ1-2	TGTGCCAGCAGTTCCGGGTGGATCTATGGCTACACCTTC	CASSSGWIYGYTF
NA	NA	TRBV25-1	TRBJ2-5	TGTGCCAGCACGGTCAGCCATGGGGAGACCCAGTACTTC	CASTVSHGETQYF
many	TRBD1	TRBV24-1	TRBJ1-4	TGTGCCACCAGTGACGCGGACAGGGGGGCAACTAATGAAAAACTGTTTTTT	CATSDADRGATNEKLFF
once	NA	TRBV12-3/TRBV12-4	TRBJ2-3	TGTGCCAGCAGGCCACGTTACACAGATACGCAGTATTTT	CASRPRYTDTQYF
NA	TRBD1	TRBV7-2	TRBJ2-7	TGTGCCAGCAGCTCCGGGACAGGGAAGAACGAGCAGTACTTC	CASSSGTGKNEQYF
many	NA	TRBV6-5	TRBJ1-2	TGTGCCAGCACCTACCTGGGCCGGGGCTACACCTTC	CASTYLGRGYTF
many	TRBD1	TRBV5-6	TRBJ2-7	TGTGCCAGCAGCTTGGGGGACAGGGTGTCCGGGCAGTACTTC	CASSLGDRVSGQYF
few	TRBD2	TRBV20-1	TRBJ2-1	TGCAGTGCCCCGGGACTAGCGGACAATGAGCAGTTCTTC	CSAPGLADNEQFF
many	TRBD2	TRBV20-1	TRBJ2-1	TGCAGTGCTAGGAGGGTAGCGGGAGGTGAGCAGTTCTTC	CSARRVAGGEQFF
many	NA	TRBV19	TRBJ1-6	TGTGCCAGCCACTCCAGGAATTCACCCCTCCACTTT	CASHSRNSPLHF
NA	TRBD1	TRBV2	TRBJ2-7	TGTGCCAGCAGTGAAATACAGGGGGATTATGGCGAGCAGTACTTC	CASSEIQGDYGEQYF
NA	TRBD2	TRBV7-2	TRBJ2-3	TGTACCAGCAGCATCCTAGCGGGGGGAAGGTATACGCAGTGTTTT	CTSSILAGGRYTQCF
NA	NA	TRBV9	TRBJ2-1	TGTGCCAGCAGCGTATCTAGTCTCGGAAACAATGAGCAGTTCTTC	CASSVSSLGNNEQFF
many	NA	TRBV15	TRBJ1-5	TGTGCCACCAGCAGAAACCGGGACAGCAATCAGCCCCAGCATTTT	CATSRNRDSNQPQHF
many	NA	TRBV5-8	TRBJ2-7	TGTGCCAGCAGCTTGAATTTAAGGAATCAGTACTTC	CASSLNLRNQYF
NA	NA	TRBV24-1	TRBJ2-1	TGTGCCACCAGAGGGGGGGGGAATGAGCAGTTCTTC	CATRGGGNEQFF
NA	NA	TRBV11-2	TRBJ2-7	TGTGCCAGCGCCTCGGCCCTTTCCCCCTACGGGCAGTACTTC	CASASALSPYGQYF
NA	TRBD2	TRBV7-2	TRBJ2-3	TGTGCCAGCAGACAGACGCTCGGCGGGGGGGGGCCAGATACGCAGTATTTT	CASRQTLGGGGPDTQYF
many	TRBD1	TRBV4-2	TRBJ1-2	TGTGCCAGCAGCCAAGAAGCAGGGGGTAACTATGGCTACACCTTC	CASSQEAGGNYGYTF
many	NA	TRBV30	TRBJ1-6	TGTGCCTGGAGTCCTCGGTCTTCACCCCTCCACTTT	CAWSPRSSPLHF
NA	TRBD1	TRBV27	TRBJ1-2	TGTGCCACCAAACAGGGGGCCGGCTACACCTTC	CATKQGAGYTF
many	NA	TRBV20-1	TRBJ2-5	TGCAGTGCTAGAGGGAATGGTGGACTACCCTCCTTC	CSARGNGGLPSF
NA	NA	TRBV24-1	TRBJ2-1	TGCGCCAGCAACCAGAGTAGTCCCCACAATGAGCAGTTCTTC	CASNQSSPHNEQFF